Following are 5 T cell receptor beta chains from one sample sequenced in a study of cytomegalovirus exposure and HLA in healthy donors. Both 60 Vbeta primers and 13 Jbeta primers went into the PCR. Produced via immunoSEQ multiplex PCR; TCRdb's table is partial and in-frame only. This repertoire shows roughly 160,000 clones, approximately 75% found once; its top ten account for roughly 3.6%. The sample comprised PBMCs. These receptors came from a man younger than 40 in good health and CMV-seropositive.

The CDR3 DNA is TGTGCCAGCAGCCATAGCGGGGGGGATGGCGGCGGGGAGCTGTTTTTT. It codes for CASSHSGGDGGGELFF. The chain is built from TRBV28 and TRBJ2-2; TRBD2 agrees at 11 bases. V gave up 6 bases and J gave up 7 bases; unmatched junction bases: 10. The germline CDR1 and CDR2 sequences are MDHEN and SYDVKM. The CDR3 extends over 16 amino acids.

The rearrangement uses TRBV11-2 and TRBJ2-2; 9 positions agree with TRBD1. From germline, CDR1 is SGHAT and CDR2 FQNNGV. J lost 7 bases, V lost 5 bases, and 8 bases had no gene match. This CDR3 region has 15 residues. CDR3 loop: CASSPGGTGIGELFF. The CDR3 nucleotides read TGTGCCAGCAGCCCGGGTGGGACAGGGATCGGGGAGCTGTTTTTT.

The chain employs TRBV28 and TRBJ2-7; D is perhaps TRBD2 (7 bases). Germline V gene data show CDR1 as MDHEN and CDR2 as SYDVKM. V lost 4 bases and J lost 3, with 10 bases in between. The CDR3 is 13 residues long. CDR3 sequence: CASSYREGYEQYF. The CDR3 DNA reads as TGTGCCAGCAGTTACAGGGAGGGCTACGAGCAGTACTTC.

This chain joins TRBV7-9 and TRBJ2-1; the match to TRBD2 covers 8 bases. The CDR3 consists of 15 residues. With 4 bases clipped from V and 1 base from J, the junction kept 3 bases outside the gene matches. In germline, CDR1 is SEHNR, CDR2 FQNEAQ (reference sequence). This CDR3 reads CASSWTSRSYNEQFF. Written as DNA, the CDR3 is TGTGCCAGCAGCTGGACTAGCAGGTCCTACAATGAGCAGTTCTTC.

The chain has TRBV6-1 and TRBJ2-7; 9 nucleotides line up with TRBD1. This CDR3 comprises 12 residues. Germline V gene sequence: CDR1 MNHNS, CDR2 SASEGT. The junction had 2 bases not matched to a gene; V was cut back by 6 bases and J by 5 bases. CDR3 coding DNA: TGTGCCAGCAGGAGGGACAGGGACGAGCAGTACTTC. Its protein product is CASRRDRDEQYF.